Presented here are 3 T cell receptor beta chains from one specimen sequenced in a study of cytomegalovirus exposure and HLA in healthy donors (dated by TCRdb to 2016 to 2017). The library was generated by the immunoSEQ multiplex PCR assay. For the multiplex PCR, a mixture combining 60 forward primers for TCR Vbeta segments and 13 reverse primers for TCR Jbeta segments was used. This immuneACCESS table, as held by TCRdb, lists in-frame sequences with V and J called but not all clones. Of the missing ones, under half trace to an unresolved V gene in checked studies; the others have no known cause. A total of around 140,000 clones appear in this sample, 70% to 85% of them only once. Together, the top ten hold around 9.7% of the sample. The sample comprised PBMCs. These receptors were collected from an older woman in good health and CMV-seropositive.

The chain recombines TRBV19 with TRBJ2-2; TRBD2 matches at 9 bases. V was clipped by 6 bases and J by 3 bases; unmatched bases: 8. The CDR3 is 16 amino acids. Germline loops: CDR1 LNHDA, CDR2 SQIVND (reference sequence). This CDR3 reads CASRTSGRIDTGELFF. As DNA, the CDR3 is TGTGCCAGTAGGACGAGCGGGAGGATTGACACCGGGGAGCTGTTTTTT.

The J gene is TRBJ2-3, the V gene TRBV7-2, with 15 nucleotides matching TRBD2. The CDR3 extends over 18 amino acids. The junction had 6 bases not matched to a gene; V was cut back by 1 base and J by 4 bases. Germline V gene lookup returns CDR1 SGHTA and CDR2 FQGNSA. The CDR3 region is CASSLVGTSGGKADTQYF. CDR3 bases: TGTGCCAGCAGCTTAGTAGGGACTAGCGGGGGGAAGGCAGATACGCAGTATTTT. Complete variable domain (other parts from reference TRBV7-2 and TRBJ2-3): GAGVSQSPSNKVTEKGKDVELRCDPISGHTALYWYRQSLGQGLEFLIYFQGNSAPDKSGLPSDRFSAERTGGSVSTLTIQRTQQEDSAVYLCASSLVGTSGGKADTQYFGPGTRLTVL.

V and J are TRBV30 and TRBJ2-1; TRBD2 might be the D (6 bases). V was trimmed by 0 bases and J by 4 bases, leaving 10 bases between them. Germline assignment: CDR1 GTSNPN and CDR2 SVGIG (reference sequence). The CDR3 is made up of 14 amino acids. The CDR3: CAWSVGGVYNEQFF. Written as DNA, the CDR3 is TGTGCCTGGAGTGTAGGAGGGGTTTACAATGAGCAGTTCTTC.